This TCR beta chain derives from a study of patients and donors after allogeneic stem cell transplantation. One entry per CDR3 protein, called by TCRdb with MiXCR from the RT-PCR reads. The data show about 960,000 distinct CDR3 sequences, about 20% seen once. Trimming shortened V by 8 bases and J by 1 base, and 8 bases separated the two germline ends. The CDR3 covers 11 residues. CDR1 is DFQATT, CDR2 SNEGSKA, per germline (reference sequence). This clonotype has a handful of counts. The sequencing sample was made of blood, either unsorted or a sorted T cell fraction (not recorded which). J is TRBJ1-1 and V is TRBV20-1; D uncertain. The source is a human donor who was either an allogeneic HSCT recipient or a stem cell or donor lymphocyte infusion donor (not recorded which). It is not recorded whose cells these are; they may come from a transplant donor. CDR3 DNA sequence: TGCAGTCTGAATAGGAACACTGAAGCTTTCTTT. Its translation: CSLNRNTEAFF.